Each of the 9 T cell receptor beta chains below was sequenced from the same sample in a study of glioma-infiltrating T cells. TCR alpha and beta CDR3 regions were amplified from RNA using iRepertoire nested multiplex PCR. Each CDR3 protein is one row after TCRdb ran MiXCR on the multiplex PCR reads. The sample has 150,000 to 200,000 distinct CDR3 sequences; over 40% are singletons. Sequenced: glioma tissue, nonneoplastic brain tissue, or PBMCs (not recorded which). Receptor source: a human donor with low-grade glioma or glioblastoma, undergoing nonglioma brain surgery, or in good health (not recorded which).

This clonotype has more than one count but fewer than ten. The rearrangement uses TRBV19 and TRBJ2-3; 9 bases agree with TRBD1. This CDR3 has 15 residues. V lost 4 bases and J lost 7; bases outside the gene matches: 9. Germline V gene sequence: CDR1 LNHDA, CDR2 SQIVND (reference sequence). The CDR3 protein is CASSSSQGASNTQYF. Here the CDR3 DNA reads TGTGCCAGTAGTAGCTCACAGGGGGCCTCAAATACGCAGTATTTT.

The chain recombines TRBV3-1 with TRBJ1-5; 7 positions agree with TRBD1. The V gene end was trimmed by 4 bases and the J gene end by 6 bases; junction bases not matched to a gene: 9. CDR3 length: 15 amino acids. Germline CDR1 and CDR2: LGHDT and YNNKEL (reference sequence). CDR3 nucleotide sequence: TGTGCCAGCAGCCCCGGAAATACAGGGGCTCAGCCCCAGCATTTT. Encoded protein: CASSPGNTGAQPQHF.

This clonotype was recorded at least ten times. This chain uses TRBV28 with TRBJ1-1; D is undetermined. V was shortened by 2 bases and J by 3 bases, with 4 bases between the two germline ends. CDR1 is MDHEN, CDR2 SYDVKM, per germline. The CDR3 runs to 12 residues. CDR3 in amino acids: CASSLRDTEAFF. DNA of the CDR3: TGTGCCAGCAGTTTACGGGACACTGAAGCTTTCTTT. Full variable domain (remainder filled in from reference TRBV28 and TRBJ1-1): DVKVTQSSRYLVKRTGEKVFLECVQDMDHENMFWYRQDPGLGLRLIYFSYDVKMKEKGDIPEGYSVSREKKERFSLILESASTNQTSMYLCASSLRDTEAFFGQGTRLTVV.

There are many counts of this clonotype. The rearrangement joins TRBV27 to TRBJ2-1; 14 nucleotides line up with TRBD2. CDR3 length: 17 residues. The V segment lost 5 bases and the J segment 8 bases; nucleotides outside the gene matches: 11. CDR1 is MNHEY, CDR2 SMNVEV, per germline (reference sequence). CDR3 residues: CASSPGLAGVNWDEQFF. CDR3 DNA: TGTGCCAGCAGTCCGGGACTAGCGGGAGTGAATTGGGATGAGCAGTTCTTC.

The V call is TRBV12-3 or TRBV12-4, the J call TRBJ2-3, with D hard to call. Trimming shortened V by 3 bases and J by 3 bases, and 7 bases separated the two germline ends. The CDR3 extends over 13 amino acids. The DNA of the CDR3 is TGTGCCAGCAGTTTTCCCGGAACAGATACGCAGTATTTT. This sequence encodes CASSFPGTDTQYF.

This clonotype has just a few counts. The rearrangement joins TRBV5-5 to TRBJ2-5, with D unresolved. V lost 0 bases and J lost 5, with 11 bases in between. The germline V gene encodes CDR1 SGHKS and CDR2 YYEKEE (reference sequence). CDR3 length: 14 residues. The CDR3 protein is CASSLEIRKETQYF. The CDR3 DNA follows: TGTGCCAGCAGCTTGGAAATTAGGAAGGAGACCCAGTACTTC.

Ten or more counts support this clonotype. The chain carries TRBV6-1 and TRBJ2-7; D gene ambiguous. CDR1 and CDR2 from the germline V gene are MNHNS and SASEGT. The V gene lost 5 bases and the J gene lost 6 bases, with 11 bases spanning the gap. CDR3 size: 12 residues. Written as DNA, the CDR3 is TGTGCCAGCAGTTATACTGGGCGCGAGCAGTACTTC. Its protein is CASSYTGREQYF.

This clonotype has a handful of counts. The chain links TRBV7-2 to TRBJ2-3; 9 bases fit TRBD1. CDR1 SGHTA and CDR2 FQGNSA come from the germline V gene. V lost 2 bases, J lost 1 base, and 4 bases stayed unmatched. The CDR3 runs 16 residues. The CDR3 protein is CASSLSNRGRTDTQYF. The CDR3 DNA reads as TGTGCCAGCAGCTTAAGTAACAGGGGGCGCACAGATACGCAGTATTTT.

This clonotype was detected many times. This sequence joins TRBV4-2 and TRBJ1-1, with 8 bases that match TRBD1. CDR3 size: 14 residues. J lost 6 bases, V lost 4 bases, and 7 bases had no gene match. Germline loops: CDR1 LGHNA, CDR2 YNFKEQ. The CDR3 region is CASSRLDREAEAFF. CDR3 DNA: TGTGCCAGCAGCCGCCTGGACAGGGAGGCTGAAGCTTTCTTT.